This T cell receptor (beta chain) was identified during a study of T cell repertoires in cytomegalovirus infection. A word on this clonotype: The antigen remains undetermined.

CDR3 length equals 13 residues. Germline V gene data show CDR1 as KGHDR and CDR2 as SFDVKD. V lost 2 bases and J lost 7; bases outside the gene matches: 1. TCRdb reprocessed the reads with MiXCR, giving one entry per CDR3 protein. The data show some 920,000 distinct CDR3 sequences, 25% to 40% seen once. Sequencing used cultured CD8+ T cells from PBMCs, obtained from culture after CMV antigen stimulation. The receptor comes from a human donor in good health (CMV status not recorded). Some clones in this sample may be carry-over from other donors' samples. V gene TRBV24-1 combines with J gene TRBJ1-5; 7 bases are a match to TRBD1. The CDR3 DNA reads TGTGCCACCAGTGATTCACAGGGGCAGCCCCAGCATTTT. Its protein is CATSDSQGQPQHF.